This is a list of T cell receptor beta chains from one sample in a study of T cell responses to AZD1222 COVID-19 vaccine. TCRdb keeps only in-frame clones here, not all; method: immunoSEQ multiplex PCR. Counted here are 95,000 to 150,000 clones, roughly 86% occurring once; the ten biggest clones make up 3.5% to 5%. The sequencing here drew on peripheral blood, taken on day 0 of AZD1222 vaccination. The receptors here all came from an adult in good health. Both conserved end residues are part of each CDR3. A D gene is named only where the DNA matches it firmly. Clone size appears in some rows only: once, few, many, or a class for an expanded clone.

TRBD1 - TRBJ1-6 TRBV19 TGTGCCACCGAGGACAGGGGGATCGAAAGCTCCTATAATTCACCCCTCCACTTT CATEDRGIESSYNSPLHF
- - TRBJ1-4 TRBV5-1 TGCGCCAGCAGTACGGGGCTGGCTAATGAAAAACTGTTTTTT CASSTGLANEKLFF
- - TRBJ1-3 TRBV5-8 TGTGCCAGCAGCTTGGTCAACACGATTACTACAGGGAGCTCTGGAAACACCATATATTTT CASSLVNTITTGSSGNTIYF
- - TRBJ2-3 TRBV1 TGCACCAGCAGCCAAGGCATCCGGGAAAGGACAGATACGCAGTATTTT CTSSQGIRERTDTQYF
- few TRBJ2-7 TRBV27 TGTGCCAGCATATCCGAGCAGTACTTC CASISEQYF
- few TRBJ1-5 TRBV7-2 TGTGCCAGCAGCTTAGGGATGCCAGGCAATCAGCCCCAGCATTTT CASSLGMPGNQPQHF
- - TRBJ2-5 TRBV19 TGTGCCAGTAGTCCACGCCAGATGAGGCTCGAAGAGACCCAGTACTTC CASSPRQMRLEETQYF
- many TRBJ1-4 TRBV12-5 TGTGCTAGTTGTTACGGGGGAACAACTACAACTAATGAAAAACTGTTTTTT CASCYGGTTTTNEKLFF
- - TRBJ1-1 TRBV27 TGTGCCAGCAGAATTGTGATGAACACTGAAGCTTTCTTT CASRIVMNTEAFF
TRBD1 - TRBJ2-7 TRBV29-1 TGCAGCGTTGAAGGGGGACAGGGGTCCTACGAGCAGTACTTC CSVEGGQGSYEQYF
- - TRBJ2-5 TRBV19 TGTGCCAGTACTTCCTCAGACAGGTCAACCCAGTACTTC CASTSSDRSTQYF
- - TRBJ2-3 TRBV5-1 TGCGCCAGCAGCTCGTTCCAGGGGCTAGCGGCAGATACGCAGTATTTT CASSSFQGLAADTQYF
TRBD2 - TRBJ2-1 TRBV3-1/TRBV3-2 TGTGCCAGCAGCCAAGATACGGGGGGCTCCTACAATGAGCAGTTCTTC CASSQDTGGSYNEQFF
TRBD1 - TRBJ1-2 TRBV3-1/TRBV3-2 TGTGCCAGCAGTCTAGGGGGCCACTATGGCTACACCTTC CASSLGGHYGYTF